The 6 T cell receptor beta chains listed next were all sequenced from one sample in a study of T cells after yellow fever vaccination. TCRdb redid the calling of the 5' RACE reads with MiXCR, one entry per CDR3 protein. The sample includes just under 30,000 distinct CDR3 sequences, around 4.6% of them seen just once. Specimen: CD8+ T cells sorted from PBMCs, collected 10 days after the yellow fever booster vaccination. These receptors were collected from a man younger than 45 who received the YFV17D yellow fever vaccine.

The sample holds many counts of this clonotype. The V call is TRBV29-1, the J call TRBJ2-1; 9 positions agree with TRBD2. Germline V CDR1 and CDR2: SQVTM, ANQGSEA. The ends lost 6 bases at V and 5 bases at J; junction bases unmatched: 5. This CDR3 spans 13 amino acids. CDR3 sequence: CSVGLANHNEQFF. CDR3 bases: TGCAGCGTCGGACTAGCGAACCACAATGAGCAGTTCTTC.

This clonotype counts as medium-sized. The J gene is TRBJ2-7, the V gene TRBV15; D gene uncertain. The CDR3 covers 13 residues. CDR1 is LNHNV, CDR2 YYDKDF, per germline (reference sequence). Trimming took 1 base from V and 4 from J, leaving 8 bases between them. CDR3 sequence (DNA): TGTGCCACCAGCAGAGCTCCCGGATACGAGCAGTACTTC. Residues: CATSRAPGYEQYF.

The table lists this clonotype with many counts. The chain couples TRBV12-3 or TRBV12-4 to TRBJ1-5; D perhaps matches TRBD1 (6 bases). CDR3 length: 15 residues. The V end lost 6 bases, the J end lost 5 bases, and 17 bases lay between the germline ends. The CDR3 sequence: CASSPWGGEDQPQHF. The DNA of the CDR3 is TGTGCCAGCAGCCCCTGGGGGGGCGAGGATCAGCCCCAGCATTTT.

This clonotype was seen at least ten times. The genes are TRBV30 and TRBJ2-7; no clear D gene. The CDR3 contains 13 residues. Germline CDR1 GTSNPN, CDR2 SVGIG (reference sequence). Trimming took off 3 bases at V and 2 bases at J, with 11 bases between the two ends. CDR3 sequence reads: CAWRWTETYEQYF. The CDR3 DNA follows: TGTGCCTGGAGGTGGACGGAAACCTACGAGCAGTACTTC. Full variable domain (outside the CDR3, taken from reference TRBV30 and TRBJ2-7): SQTIHQWPATLVQPVGSPLSLECTVEGTSNPNLYWYRQAAGRGLQLLFYSVGIGQISSEVPQNLSASRPQDRQFILSSKKLLLSDSGFYLCAWRWTETYEQYFGPGTRLTVT.

Ten or more counts support this clonotype. This chain joins TRBV4-2 and TRBJ2-7, with 10 bases fitting TRBD2. The CDR3 runs to 15 residues. The V and J ends lost 1 base and 5 bases, in that order; junction bases with no gene match: 5. Germline lookup yields CDR1 LGHNA and CDR2 YNFKEQ. The CDR3 DNA reads as TGTGCCAGCAGCCAAGCTACTAGCGGGATGGACGAGCAGTACTTC. Protein: CASSQATSGMDEQYF.

The table lists this clonotype with many counts. V is TRBV7-9 and J is TRBJ2-5, with D unresolved. Germline CDR1 and CDR2: SEHNR and FQNEAQ (reference sequence). The ends were cut back, 6 bases at V and 5 bases at J, with 19 bases in the middle. CDR3 length: 15 amino acids. CDR3 nucleotide sequence: TGTGCCAGCAGGCGCCAGTCGGGTATAGAGGAGACCCAGTACTTC. Translating gives CASRRQSGIEETQYF.